This TCR beta chain was captured in a study of response to subunit inactivated influenza vaccine. Regarding the study as a whole: It was suggested by the authors that few new T cells are recruited by each seasonal influenza vaccination.

This clonotype has just one count. What it binds is not known. TCRdb ran MiXCR on the RT-PCR reads and lists one entry per CDR3 protein. In the table there are about 800,000 distinct CDR3 sequences, 21% of which are singletons. The CDR3 spans 14 residues. Per germline, CDR1 DFQATT and CDR2 SNEGSKA (reference sequence). The ends lost 6 bases at V and 4 bases at J; junction bases unmatched: 10. The chain combines TRBV20-1 with TRBJ2-7; 9 bases fit TRBD2. Source: PBMCs from blood, taken more than 4 days after vaccination. The sequence was collected from a man aged 45 to 65 who received an inactivated influenza vaccine. CDR3 sequence reads: CSAPGAREGYEQYF. The CDR3 nucleotides read TGCAGTGCCCCAGGAGCGCGGGAGGGTTACGAGCAGTACTTC.